Below are 30 T cell receptor beta chains sequenced from a single sample in a study of T cell responses to AZD1222 COVID-19 vaccine. Sequencing used immunoSEQ multiplex PCR; TCRdb keeps in-frame clones, though not all of them. Found here are 90,000 to 120,000 clones, approximately 88% of them singletons; the top ten hold 6.6%. The sequencing here drew on peripheral blood, taken on day 0 of AZD1222 vaccination. The receptors originated from an adult in good health.

Only one count was recorded for this clone. The V gene is TRBV7-3, the J gene TRBJ1-1; D may be TRBD1 (6 bases). V was trimmed by 4 bases and J by 4 bases, leaving 10 bases between them. CDR1 is SGHTA and CDR2 is FQGTGA in the germline V gene. The CDR3 length is 13 residues. The CDR3 nucleotides read TGTGCCAGCAGCTCTCAGGGGCGCACTGAAGCTTTCTTT. The encoded protein is CASSSQGRTEAFF.

The chain employs TRBV19 and TRBJ1-1; a possible D gene is TRBD1 (6 bases). The CDR3 is 14 amino acids. V gave up 2 bases and J gave up 4 bases, with 11 bases separating them. Looked up from germline, CDR1 is LNHDA and CDR2 is SQIVND (reference sequence). CDR3 DNA: TGTGCCAGTAGTATAAAAGGGGGTACCACTGAAGCTTTCTTT. It specifies CASSIKGGTTEAFF.

The gene calls are TRBV11-3 and TRBJ2-5; 10 bases are shared with TRBD2. The CDR3 has 15 residues. The V and J ends lost 5 bases and 5 bases, in that order; junction bases with no gene match: 8. The germline V gene encodes CDR1 SGHNT and CDR2 YENEEA. The CDR3 reads CASSDPAGGWETQYF. The CDR3 DNA reads as TGTGCCAGCAGCGACCCAGCGGGAGGGTGGGAGACCCAGTACTTC.

The gene calls are TRBV11-2 and TRBJ1-2, with D possibly matching TRBD1 (6 bases). V lost 2 bases, J lost 6 bases, and 16 bases lay in between. This CDR3 region has 15 residues. CDR1 is SGHAT, CDR2 FQNNGV, per germline. CDR3 nucleotide sequence: TGTGCCAGCAGCTTATCGACAGGCCGAGGTGATGGCTACACCTTC. It is translated as CASSLSTGRGDGYTF.

The rearrangement links TRBV4-3 to TRBJ2-7; 9 nucleotides align to TRBD2. Per the germline V gene, CDR1 is LGHNA and CDR2 is YSLEER. J was trimmed by 2 bases and V by 4 bases; bases with no gene match: 6. The CDR3 is 15 amino acids. The CDR3 DNA sequence: TGCGCCAGCAGCCGGATAGCGGGGGCTCCCTACGAGCAGTACTTC. This gives the protein CASSRIAGAPYEQYF.

This chain connects TRBV7-2 to TRBJ2-3; the match to TRBD2 covers 9 bases. This CDR3 contains 15 residues. Germline-derived CDR1 and CDR2 are SGHTA and FQGNSA. Trimming took 3 bases from V and 5 from J; bases not matched to a gene: 6. The DNA of the CDR3 is TGTGCCAGCAGCTTCGGCGGGAGGGCCGGAGATACGCAGTATTTT. Amino acids: CASSFGGRAGDTQYF.

The chain carries TRBV3-1 (or the pseudogene TRBV3-2) and TRBJ2-2; no clear D gene. CDR3 length equals 15 residues. Deletions cut 1 base from V and 1 base from J, with 7 bases between. Germline assignment: CDR1 LGHDT and CDR2 YNNKEL (reference sequence). The CDR3 DNA reads TGTGCCAGCAGCCAAGTTCGACTGAACACCGGGGAGCTGTTTTTT. It is translated as CASSQVRLNTGELFF.

This chain connects TRBV5-4 to TRBJ2-7, with a weak D call TRBD2 (6 bases). Germline V gene data show CDR1 as SGHNT and CDR2 as YYREEE (reference sequence). CDR3 length: 13 amino acids. Trimming stripped 4 bases from V and 1 base from J, with 9 bases between. The CDR3 nucleotides read TGTGCCAGCAGCAATCGGGGGTCCTACGAGCAGTACTTC. This sequence encodes CASSNRGSYEQYF. Based on the CDR3 plus reference TRBV5-4 and TRBJ2-7, the full variable domain is ETGVTQSPTHLIKTRGQQVTLRCSSQSGHNTVSWYQQALGQGPQFIFQYYREEENGRGNFPPRFSGLQFPNYSSELNVNALELDDSALYLCASSNRGSYEQYFGPGTRLTVT.

The chain employs TRBV9 and TRBJ2-6; D is uncertain. The ends were cut back, 0 bases at V and 1 base at J, with 8 bases in the middle. This CDR3 is 16 amino acids long. Germline loops: CDR1 SGDLS, CDR2 YYNGEE. CDR3 in amino acids: CASSVGWESGANVLTF. The CDR3 region has the DNA TGTGCCAGCAGCGTAGGATGGGAATCTGGGGCCAACGTCCTGACTTTC.

This chain links TRBV5-1 with TRBJ1-1; D is unclear. The CDR3 consists of 13 residues. Germline loops: CDR1 SGHRS, CDR2 YFSETQ. Trimming removed 2 bases at V and 2 bases at J, with 7 bases between. CDR3 in amino acids: CASSFGQNTEAFF. CDR3 nucleotide sequence: TGCGCCAGCAGCTTTGGCCAAAACACTGAAGCTTTCTTT.

The chain uses TRBV24-1 and TRBJ2-7, with D perhaps matching TRBD2 (5 bases). V was pared by 6 bases and J by 3 bases, with 17 bases between. Germline-derived CDR1 and CDR2 are KGHDR and SFDVKD. This CDR3 has 15 residues. CDR3 DNA: TGTGCCACCAGTTCATCGGACGGGATGTTCTACGAGCAGTACTTC. This encodes CATSSSDGMFYEQYF.

The chain carries TRBV27 and TRBJ2-3; 7 nucleotides line up with TRBD2. V shed 1 base, J shed 0 bases, and the junction held 7 bases outside the gene matches. Germline CDR1 reads MNHEY; CDR2 reads SMNVEV (reference sequence). The CDR3 covers 17 residues. This CDR3 reads CASSLFFSGQSTDTQYF. The CDR3 DNA reads as TGTGCCAGCAGTTTATTTTTTAGCGGGCAAAGCACAGATACGCAGTATTTT.

J is TRBJ2-2 and V is TRBV11-2; TRBD2 matches at 7 bases. Germline CDR1 is SGHAT and CDR2 is FQNNGV. The CDR3 is made up of 18 amino acids. After removal of 1 base from V and 4 bases from J, the junction contained 12 bases not matched to a gene. For the CDR3, the DNA is TGTGCCAGCAGCTTAGTGAGCGGGACGGCTTTTTTCACCGGGGAGCTGTTTTTT. It specifies CASSLVSGTAFFTGELFF. The complete variable domain, with remaining parts taken from reference TRBV11-2 and TRBJ2-2, reads EAGVAQSPRYKIIEKRQSVAFWCNPISGHATLYWYQQILGQGPKLLIQFQNNGVVDDSQLPKDRFSAERLKGVDSTLKIQPAKLEDSAVYLCASSLVSGTAFFTGELFFGEGSRLTVL.

The CDR3 loop reads CASSLIPPKTEAFF. DNA of the CDR3: TGTGCCAGCAGCTTAATCCCGCCCAAGACTGAAGCTTTCTTT. The chain joins TRBV7-2 to TRBJ1-1; no clear D. The germline V gene has CDR1 SGHTA and CDR2 FQGNSA. The V gene lost 2 bases and the J gene lost 5 bases, with 12 bases spanning the gap. The CDR3 spans 14 residues. Filled out from reference TRBV7-2 and TRBJ1-1, the complete variable domain reads GAGVSQSPSNKVTEKGKDVELRCDPISGHTALYWYRQSLGQGLEFLIYFQGNSAPDKSGLPSDRFSAERTGGSVSTLTIQRTQQEDSAVYLCASSLIPPKTEAFFGQGTRLTVV.

This chain links TRBV5-1 with TRBJ1-4; TRBD1 agrees at 9 bases. V shed 4 bases, J shed 4 bases, and the junction held 11 bases outside the gene matches. The CDR3 consists of 17 residues. From germline, CDR1 is SGHRS and CDR2 YFSETQ. CDR3 bases: TGCGCCAGCAGCCTGGGACAGGGAGGCCGACTTAATGAAAAACTGTTTTTT. Translated, it gives CASSLGQGGRLNEKLFF.

With regard to this clone: Germline and junction disagree at one end, which may indicate a read error. This chain uses TRBV15 with TRBJ2-7; 10 bases are shared with TRBD2. This CDR3 spans 14 amino acids. Germline loops: CDR1 LNHNV, CDR2 YYDKDF (reference sequence). The CDR3 nucleotides are TGTGCCACCAGCAGAGATCGCGCTAGCGGGAGCCGCCGCTTC. Translation: CATSRDRASGSRRF.

The chain combines TRBV7-3 with TRBJ2-2; TRBD2 aligns across 8 bases. The CDR3 consists of 15 residues. J gave up 4 bases and V 7 bases, and 8 bases lay outside the gene matches. Germline CDR1 is SGHTA and CDR2 is FQGTGA. The CDR3, as DNA: TGTGCCAGCACCGCGGGGGGCTGGGGCACCGGGGAGCTGTTTTTT. Residues: CASTAGGWGTGELFF.

The J gene is TRBJ2-2, the V gene TRBV29-1, with a weak D call TRBD2 (6 bases). Trimming stripped 7 bases from V and 0 bases from J, with 12 bases between. The CDR3 is made up of 14 amino acids. The germline gives CDR1 SQVTM, CDR2 ANQGSEA. CDR3 nucleotides: TGCAGCGGGGGACTCAGCGCGAACACCGGGGAGCTGTTTTTT. It codes for CSGGLSANTGELFF.

The chain joins TRBV27 to TRBJ2-1; 10 nucleotides align to TRBD2. From germline, CDR1 is MNHEY and CDR2 SMNVEV (reference sequence). The trim removed 10 bases at V and 10 bases at J, leaving 19 bases unmatched. This CDR3 comprises 16 residues. The chain's CDR3 is CAIPLGVLAGVSEQFF. The CDR3 nucleotides read TGTGCCATTCCTTTGGGGGTGCTAGCGGGAGTAAGCGAGCAGTTCTTC.

V gene TRBV29-1 combines with J gene TRBJ2-3; TRBD1 matches at 8 bases. CDR1 is SQVTM, CDR2 ANQGSEA, per germline. Losses at the gene ends were 4 bases for V and 5 bases for J; bases not matched to a gene: 5. The CDR3 runs 13 residues. CDR3 nucleotide sequence: TGCAGCGTTGGCAGACAGGGGCGAGATACGCAGTATTTT. Translated: CSVGRQGRDTQYF.

V usage is TRBV7-8 and J usage is TRBJ2-3; D ambiguous. The germline CDR1 and CDR2 sequences are SGHVS and FQNEAQ. V shed 1 base and J shed 10 bases, with 15 bases lying between them. The CDR3 totals 14 residues. DNA of the CDR3: TGTGCCAGCAGCTTAGACTCTGCCCAACGGCCGCAGTATTTT. This encodes CASSLDSAQRPQYF.

V gene TRBV10-3 combines with J gene TRBJ1-2; D call uncertain. V was pared by 4 bases and J by 4 bases, with 16 bases between. The germline CDR1 and CDR2 sequences are ENHRY and SYGVKD. The CDR3 totals 15 residues. The CDR3 here is CAISGSAKGFYGYTF. The DNA of the CDR3 is TGTGCCATCAGTGGATCTGCTAAGGGCTTCTATGGCTACACCTTC.

For the CDR3, the DNA is TGTGCCACCTCCATTGGGGGTGTATACTTGAGCAATGAGCAGTTCTTC. Its protein is CATSIGGVYLSNEQFF. The chain combines TRBV24-1 with TRBJ2-1; D may correspond to TRBD1 or TRBD2 (5 bases each). Deletions cut 9 bases from V and 6 bases from J, with 23 bases between. Germline V gene lookup returns CDR1 KGHDR and CDR2 SFDVKD. This CDR3 is built from 16 residues.

The V and J genes are TRBV19 and TRBJ1-2; 9 bases are a match to TRBD1. This CDR3 spans 15 amino acids. Germline V gene lookup returns CDR1 LNHDA and CDR2 SQIVND (reference sequence). V lost 3 bases to trimming and J lost 7 bases; unmatched junction nucleotides: 9. Written as DNA, the CDR3 is TGTGCCAGTAGTATTTTCGGACAGGGGCGCGGTGGCTACACCTTC. Its protein is CASSIFGQGRGGYTF.

The CDR3 sequence: CASTGSGERFEKLFF. Here the CDR3 DNA reads TGTGCCAGCACGGGGTCGGGCGAGAGGTTTGAAAAACTGTTTTTT. V usage is TRBV27 and J usage is TRBJ1-4; D gene uncertain. Germline CDR1 and CDR2: MNHEY and SMNVEV (reference sequence). Deletions cut 7 bases from V and 7 bases from J, with 19 bases between. There are 15 residues in the CDR3.

The chain links TRBV27 to TRBJ1-2; TRBD1 matches at 8 bases. V gave up 6 bases and J gave up 8 bases; unmatched junction bases: 14. Germline V gene sequence: CDR1 MNHEY, CDR2 SMNVEV (reference sequence). The CDR3 consists of 15 residues. The CDR3 protein is CASRPGQVGLWGYTF. The CDR3 bases are TGTGCCAGCAGGCCGGGACAGGTGGGGCTTTGGGGCTACACCTTC.

The chain combines TRBV5-4 with TRBJ1-4; 9 positions match TRBD1. V shed 1 base and J 5 bases; nucleotides not matched to a gene: 9. CDR1 SGHNT and CDR2 YYREEE come from the germline V gene (reference sequence). The CDR3 is 17 amino acids. The CDR3 DNA sequence: TGTGCCAGCAGCTTGAGACTAACCGGGACAGGGAATGAAAAACTGTTTTTT. Residues: CASSLRLTGTGNEKLFF.

A few counts support this clone. This chain uses TRBV2 with TRBJ2-7; the match to TRBD2 covers 8 bases. This CDR3 is built from 13 residues. Looked up from germline, CDR1 is SNHLY and CDR2 is FYNNEI. J gave up 3 bases and V 10 bases, and 8 bases lay outside the gene matches. CDR3 in amino acids: CATRSGIHYEQYF. The CDR3 nucleotides are TGTGCCACCCGTAGCGGGATACACTACGAGCAGTACTTC.

V and J are TRBV4-3 and TRBJ2-3; 10 bases match TRBD2. V lost 4 bases to trimming and J lost 6 bases; unmatched junction nucleotides: 7. The length of the CDR3 is 15 residues. Germline lookup yields CDR1 LGHNA and CDR2 YSLEER. As DNA, the CDR3 is TGCGCCAGCAGCCTGTCTAGCGGGAGTAGGGATACGCAGTATTTT. Amino acid sequence: CASSLSSGSRDTQYF.

This sequence joins TRBV27 and TRBJ2-7; 7 positions agree with TRBD1. After removal of 5 bases from V and 3 bases from J, the junction contained 13 bases not matched to a gene. Per the germline V gene, CDR1 is MNHEY and CDR2 is SMNVEV (reference sequence). CDR3 length equals 16 residues. The CDR3 bases are TGTGCCAGCAGTAACCGCCTATCCGGGACAGTCTACGAGCAGTACTTC. This sequence encodes CASSNRLSGTVYEQYF.